This T cell receptor (beta chain) is from a study of regulatory T cells in long-lasting Graves disease. Time point reported: newly diagnosed GD, antithyroid drugs for less than 3 months. The TCR library was prepared using RNA isolated from PBMCs. This clonotype has ten or more counts. V was shortened by 6 bases and J by 3 bases, with 14 bases between the two germline ends. CDR3 size: 14 residues. Germline assignment: CDR1 SGHAT and CDR2 FQNNGV. TCR beta libraries were built with iRepertoire HTBI primers and Arm-PCR of CDR3 regions. MiXCR was run by TCRdb on the multiplex PCR reads, yielding one entry per CDR3 protein. The sample lists just over 600,000 distinct CDR3 sequences, 16% seen once, with about 20% in the top ten. This sample was also put to use in a study of T cells in Graves' hyperthyroidism and ophthalmopathy.

The receptor's source is a woman in her thirties with Graves disease. V is TRBV11-2 and J is TRBJ1-1; D might be TRBD1 (5 bases). The sequencing used peripheral blood mononuclear cells (PBMCs), collected at new diagnosis, from a patient treated with antithyroid drugs. The CDR3 loop is CASRTGPADTEAFF. The CDR3 bases are TGTGCCAGCAGGACGGGACCGGCGGACACTGAAGCTTTCTTT.